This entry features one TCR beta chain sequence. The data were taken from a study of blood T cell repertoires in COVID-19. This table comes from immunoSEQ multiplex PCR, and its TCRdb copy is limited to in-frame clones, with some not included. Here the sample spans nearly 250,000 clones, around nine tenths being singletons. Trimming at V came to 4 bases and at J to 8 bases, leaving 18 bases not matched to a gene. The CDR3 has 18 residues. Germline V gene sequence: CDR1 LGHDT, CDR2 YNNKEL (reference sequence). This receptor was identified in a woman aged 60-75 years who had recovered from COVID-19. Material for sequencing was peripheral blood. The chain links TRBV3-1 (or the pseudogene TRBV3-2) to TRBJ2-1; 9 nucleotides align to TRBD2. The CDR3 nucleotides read TGTGCCAGCAGCCCTCGAAGGGGCGGGGGGGTTAGGATCGATGAGCAGTTCTTC. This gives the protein CASSPRRGGGVRIDEQFF.